The 26 T cell receptor beta chains below all came from one sample that was sequenced in a study of blood T cell repertoires in COVID-19. Produced via immunoSEQ multiplex PCR; TCRdb's table is partial and in-frame only. In the table there are about 110,000 clones, just over 85% of which are singletons. The sample taken for sequencing was peripheral blood. These TCRs come from a human donor in a cohort sampled during active COVID-19.

The genes are TRBV25-1 and TRBJ1-4; TRBD1 might be the D (6 bases). Germline V gene lookup returns CDR1 MGHDK and CDR2 SYGVNS. This CDR3 comprises 15 residues. V lost 3 bases and J lost 8, with 16 bases in between. The CDR3 protein is CASSDNRDWSEKLFF. DNA for the CDR3: TGTGCCAGCAGTGATAACAGGGATTGGTCAGAAAAACTGTTTTTT.

In this sample, this clone turned up once. J is TRBJ1-2 and V is TRBV4-2; 8 bases map to TRBD1. Germline V gene data show CDR1 as LGHNA and CDR2 as YNFKEQ. The CDR3 has 15 amino acids. V lost 5 bases to trimming and J lost 1 base; unmatched junction nucleotides: 6. CDR3 residues: CASSLEQGGNYGYTF. CDR3 bases: TGTGCCAGCAGCTTAGAACAGGGGGGTAACTATGGCTACACCTTC.

This chain links TRBV11-2 with TRBJ1-1; no clear D gene. Germline V gene data show CDR1 as SGHAT and CDR2 as FQNNGV. The length of the CDR3 is 13 residues. The germline V and J ends were trimmed by 2 bases and 3 bases, with 7 bases remaining between them. CDR3 in amino acids: CASSLRVDTEAFF. The DNA for the CDR3 is TGTGCCAGCAGCTTACGGGTAGACACTGAAGCTTTCTTT.

The gene calls are TRBV5-1 and TRBJ1-2, with 9 nucleotides matching TRBD1. Germline V gene lookup returns CDR1 SGHRS and CDR2 YFSETQ. Trimming at V came to 0 bases and at J to 6 bases, leaving 0 bases not matched to a gene. The CDR3 has 13 residues. CDR3 sequence reads: CASSLGDRDGYTF. CDR3 sequence (DNA): TGCGCCAGCAGCTTGGGGGACAGGGATGGCTACACCTTC.

V gene TRBV28 combines with J gene TRBJ2-7, with D unresolved. The V gene lost 1 base and the J gene lost 2 bases, with 15 bases spanning the gap. The germline CDR1 and CDR2 sequences are MDHEN and SYDVKM. The CDR3 runs to 16 residues. CDR3 in amino acids: CASSLSPDWLTYEQYF. The CDR3 region has the DNA TGTGCCAGCAGTTTATCCCCCGACTGGCTCACCTACGAGCAGTACTTC. The variable domain in full, with the rest retrieved from reference TRBV28 and TRBJ2-7, is DVKVTQSSRYLVKRTGEKVFLECVQDMDHENMFWYRQDPGLGLRLIYFSYDVKMKEKGDIPEGYSVSREKKERFSLILESASTNQTSMYLCASSLSPDWLTYEQYFGPGTRLTVT.

V usage is TRBV23-1 and J usage is TRBJ2-2; D might be TRBD2 (7 bases). TRBV23-1 is marked as an open reading frame, function uncertain. The CDR3 has 17 amino acids. The V end lost 4 bases, the J end lost 0 bases, and 15 bases lay between the germline ends. In DNA, the CDR3 is TGCGCCAGCAGTCCCGTGGCGGGGGCCGCGAACACCGGGGAGCTGTTTTTT. Protein sequence: CASSPVAGAANTGELFF.

The chain recombines TRBV19 with TRBJ2-1; TRBD1 aligns across 7 bases. This CDR3 has 17 amino acids. CDR1 LNHDA and CDR2 SQIVND come from the germline V gene (reference sequence). V lost 3 bases, J lost 0 bases, and 8 bases stayed unmatched. The CDR3 nucleotides read TGTGCCAGTAGTATTAGTGTGGACAGGAGCTCCTACAATGAGCAGTTCTTC. Translating it yields CASSISVDRSSYNEQFF. Together with reference TRBV19 and TRBJ2-1, the CDR3 gives the full variable domain: DGGITQSPKYLFRKEGQNVTLSCEQNLNHDAMYWYRQDPGQGLRLIYYSQIVNDFQKGDIAEGYSVSREKKESFPLTVTSAQKNPTAFYLCASSISVDRSSYNEQFFGPGTRLTVL.

In its sample, this clone was seen a few times. In nucleotides, the CDR3 is TGTGCCAGCAGTCCTGGGACAGGGGGCTGGCCCCAGCATTTT. Translating it yields CASSPGTGGWPQHF. V and J are TRBV2 and TRBJ1-5; 12 bases line up with TRBD1. Looked up from germline, CDR1 is SNHLY and CDR2 is FYNNEI. Trimming cost V 5 bases and J 9 bases; bases outside gene matches: 5. This CDR3 is 14 amino acids long.

This chain connects TRBV6-5 to TRBJ2-3; 9 positions match TRBD2. Germline values: CDR1 MNHEY, CDR2 SVGAGI. There are 16 residues in the CDR3. J was trimmed by 4 bases and V by 1 base; bases with no gene match: 6. CDR3 in amino acids: CASSYWAGGGPDTQYF. DNA for the CDR3: TGTGCCAGCAGTTACTGGGCGGGAGGGGGTCCAGATACGCAGTATTTT.

V is TRBV18 and J is TRBJ2-7; D not resolved. The CDR3 totals 12 residues. Trimming cost V 6 bases and J 3 bases, with 9 bases left between them. CDR1 KGHSH and CDR2 LQKENI come from the germline V gene. CDR3 residues: CASSEGGYEQYF. In DNA form, the CDR3 reads TGTGCCAGCTCGGAAGGCGGCTACGAGCAGTACTTC.

This chain uses TRBV3-1 (or the pseudogene TRBV3-2) with TRBJ2-5; 8 bases line up with TRBD2. V shed 4 bases and J 5 bases; nucleotides not matched to a gene: 6. The CDR3 covers 14 residues. Germline V CDR1 and CDR2: LGHDT, YNNKEL (reference sequence). The CDR3 sequence is CASSPRGGLETQYF. The CDR3, as DNA: TGTGCCAGCAGCCCACGGGGGGGGTTGGAGACCCAGTACTTC.

The chain links TRBV11-3 to TRBJ1-3, with 7 bases fitting TRBD1. This CDR3 is built from 18 residues. Germline values: CDR1 SGHNT, CDR2 YENEEA. V shed 7 bases and J 4 bases; nucleotides not matched to a gene: 19. The DNA for the CDR3 is TGTGCCAGCATCCTCCCCGGGGCTGTGACAGGGTTAGGAAACACCATATATTTT. This gives the protein CASILPGAVTGLGNTIYF.

This clone was seen only a few times. The chain uses TRBV6-1 and TRBJ2-1; D is possibly TRBD2 (6 bases). The CDR3 contains 12 residues. Germline CDR1 MNHNS, CDR2 SASEGT. V gave up 2 bases and J gave up 12 bases, with 11 bases separating them. CDR3 in amino acids: CASSEFLARQFF. In nucleotides, the CDR3 is TGTGCCAGCAGTGAATTCCTAGCGCGGCAGTTCTTC.

This clone was observed many times. The CDR3 reads CASSPGGQKKNIQYF. The CDR3 region has the DNA TGTGCCAGCAGTCCCGGGGGACAGAAGAAAAACATTCAGTACTTC. J is TRBJ2-4 and V is TRBV14; weak D call: TRBD1 (7 bases). CDR1 and CDR2 (germline): SGHDN, FVKESK. Trimming shortened V by 6 bases and J by 4 bases, and 16 bases separated the two germline ends. The CDR3 covers 15 residues.

The chain carries TRBV3-1 (or the pseudogene TRBV3-2) and TRBJ1-1, with D perhaps matching TRBD1 (5 bases). V was cut by 5 bases and J by 1 base, with 17 bases left in between. This CDR3 has 16 residues. From germline, CDR1 is LGHDT and CDR2 YNNKEL (reference sequence). CDR3 nucleotides: TGTGCCAGCAGCTCCGCGGGGAGGGGTTCGAACACTGAAGCTTTCTTT. It encodes CASSSAGRGSNTEAFF.

The chain links TRBV7-3 to TRBJ1-2, with D possibly matching TRBD1 (5 bases). Per the germline V gene, CDR1 is SGHTA and CDR2 is FQGTGA. Trimming took 4 bases from V and 8 from J, leaving 11 bases between them. The CDR3 is made up of 12 amino acids. CDR3 protein: CASSWGEGGYTF. The CDR3 DNA reads as TGTGCCAGCAGCTGGGGGGAAGGCGGCTACACCTTC.

V gene TRBV5-1 combines with J gene TRBJ2-5, with TRBD2 matching over 12 bases. This CDR3 comprises 15 residues. The V and J ends lost 4 bases and 7 bases, in that order; junction bases with no gene match: 8. CDR1 and CDR2 (germline): SGHRS, YFSETQ. The CDR3 DNA sequence: TGCGCCAGCAGCCGGACTAGCGGGACCGAAGGGACCCAGTACTTC. Translation: CASSRTSGTEGTQYF.

The V gene is TRBV6-1, the J gene TRBJ2-7, with 13 bases lining up with TRBD2. Germline lookup yields CDR1 MNHNS and CDR2 SASEGT. V trimming: 2 bases; J trimming: 5 bases; junction bases outside the gene matches: 6. This CDR3 region has 16 residues. Written as DNA, the CDR3 is TGTGCCAGCAGTGAATCACTAGCGGGAGGGCCGCACGAGCAGTACTTC. This sequence encodes CASSESLAGGPHEQYF.

The V call is TRBV3-1 (or the pseudogene TRBV3-2), the J call TRBJ2-5; tentative D call: TRBD1 (5 bases). Trimming pared 5 bases from V and 4 bases from J, leaving 11 bases between. Germline V gene data show CDR1 as LGHDT and CDR2 as YNNKEL (reference sequence). The CDR3 spans 13 residues. The CDR3 nucleotides read TGTGCCAGCAGCGGGGCTGTGGTAGAGACCCAGTACTTC. Amino acid sequence: CASSGAVVETQYF.

The chain combines TRBV3-1 (or the pseudogene TRBV3-2) with TRBJ1-3; D gene ambiguous. CDR1 is LGHDT, CDR2 YNNKEL, per germline (reference sequence). The CDR3 spans 15 residues. V lost 4 bases to trimming and J lost 1 base, with 11 bases between them. This chain's CDR3 is CASSPPWRSGNTIYF. CDR3 coding DNA: TGTGCCAGCAGCCCTCCCTGGAGATCTGGAAACACCATATATTTT.

In this sample, this clone turned up a few times. The chain carries TRBV28 and TRBJ1-5, with TRBD1 identical over 7 bases. After removal of 3 bases from V and 0 bases from J, the junction contained 5 bases not matched to a gene. The length of the CDR3 is 16 residues. CDR1 and CDR2 (germline): MDHEN, SYDVKM. Written as DNA, the CDR3 is TGTGCCAGCAGTTTTTTAGGGACAGCTAGCAATCAGCCCCAGCATTTT. Translated: CASSFLGTASNQPQHF.

This sequence joins TRBV5-1 and TRBJ2-1; 9 bases agree with TRBD1. Per germline, CDR1 SGHRS and CDR2 YFSETQ. V dropped 7 bases and J dropped 3; count of bases not matched to a gene: 5. CDR3 length: 14 amino acids. The CDR3 spells CASGSGQGYNEQFF. The CDR3 region has the DNA TGCGCCAGCGGGTCGGGACAGGGCTACAATGAGCAGTTCTTC.

The chain employs TRBV9 and TRBJ1-1; D ambiguous. The germline V and J ends were trimmed by 1 base and 6 bases, with 22 bases remaining between them. Germline loops: CDR1 SGDLS, CDR2 YYNGEE. The CDR3 totals 17 residues. CDR3 in DNA: TGTGCCAGCAGCGTATATTTCGTACCCACCCCGAGCGCTGAAGCTTTCTTT. This codes for CASSVYFVPTPSAEAFF.

This sequence joins TRBV7-3 and TRBJ2-7; 7 bases are a match to TRBD1. CDR3 length: 14 amino acids. With 5 bases clipped from V and 5 bases from J, the junction kept 9 bases outside the gene matches. The V gene's germline CDR1 is SGHTA and CDR2 FQGTGA. The CDR3 region has the DNA TGTGCCAGCAGCCCCACTACAGGGGCCCACGAGCAGTACTTC. Its translation: CASSPTTGAHEQYF.

The chain is built from TRBV6-5 and TRBJ2-1; TRBD1 is a possible D gene (6 bases). There are 14 residues in the CDR3. Germline CDR1 is MNHEY and CDR2 is SVGAGI. With 7 bases removed from V and 5 bases from J, the gap between germline ends came to 15 bases. In DNA form, the CDR3 reads TGTGCCAGCACCGAGGACAGAATGAACAATGAGCAGTTCTTC. It specifies CASTEDRMNNEQFF.

This CDR3 reads CASSLAWGGVETQYF. The CDR3 bases are TGTGCCAGCAGCTTAGCATGGGGGGGGGTTGAGACCCAGTACTTC. V is TRBV11-2 and J is TRBJ2-5, with TRBD2 identical over 7 bases. Trimming cost V 1 base and J 5 bases; bases outside gene matches: 7. This CDR3 contains 15 residues. Germline assignment: CDR1 SGHAT and CDR2 FQNNGV.